Below are 7 T cell receptor beta chains sequenced from a single sample in a study of cytomegalovirus exposure and HLA in healthy donors. Libraries were prepared by immunoSEQ multiplex PCR; TCRdb keeps only in-frame clonotypes and omits some of them. The sample yields tens of thousands of clones, approximately 96% seen once. Sample: PBMCs. The source is a man younger than 35 in good health and CMV-seronegative.

The CDR3 reads CASSFLEGEQYV. CDR3 coding DNA: TGTGCCAGCAGCTTTCTGGAGGGAGAGCAGTACGTC. V is TRBV7-9 and J is TRBJ2-7, with a tentative D call TRBD2 (6 bases). Trimming cost V 3 bases and J 7 bases, with 10 bases left between them. Per the germline V gene, CDR1 is SEHNR and CDR2 is FQNEAQ (reference sequence). The CDR3 runs to 12 residues.

This sequence joins TRBV5-6 and TRBJ1-1; 7 bases are shared with TRBD1. Germline V lookup: CDR1 SGHDT, CDR2 YYEEEE. The CDR3 has 17 residues. Trimming cost V 5 bases and J 0 bases; bases outside gene matches: 13. This chain's CDR3 is CASRDGTVGPMNTEAFF. CDR3 nucleotide sequence: TGTGCCAGCAGGGATGGGACAGTCGGTCCCATGAACACTGAAGCTTTCTTT.

The rearrangement joins TRBV11-2 to TRBJ2-2; TRBD1 is a possible D gene (6 bases). The CDR3 spans 15 residues. Germline V gene lookup returns CDR1 SGHAT and CDR2 FQNNGV. V shed 5 bases and J shed 4 bases, with 14 bases lying between them. Written as DNA, the CDR3 is TGTGCCAGCAGCGCCGGGACACGCGCCACCGGGGAGCTGTTTTTT. It translates to CASSAGTRATGELFF.

The rearrangement links TRBV5-5 to TRBJ1-3, with 8 bases that match TRBD1. The CDR3 runs to 15 residues. Germline CDR1 is SGHKS and CDR2 is YYEKEE (reference sequence). J lost 2 bases, V lost 4 bases, and 5 bases had no gene match. The CDR3 nucleotides read TGTGCCAGCAGCCTAGACAGGGGCACTGGAAACACCATATATTTT. Amino acids: CASSLDRGTGNTIYF.

For the CDR3, the DNA is TGTGCCAGCAGACAAACGACAGGGGCGGGAACTGAAGCTTTCTTT. Protein: CASRQTTGAGTEAFF. The chain has TRBV28 and TRBJ1-1; 8 positions agree with TRBD1. The CDR3 runs 15 residues. Germline V CDR1 and CDR2: MDHEN, SYDVKM. V trimming: 6 bases; J trimming: 5 bases; junction bases outside the gene matches: 11.

This clone was recorded once. The V call is TRBV30, the J call TRBJ2-5; D is undetermined. This CDR3 has 11 residues. Trimming shortened V by 6 bases and J by 5 bases, and 10 bases separated the two germline ends. CDR1 and CDR2 (germline): GTSNPN, SVGIG (reference sequence). CDR3 amino acids: CACDSRETQYF. The CDR3, as DNA: TGTGCCTGCGATTCCAGGGAGACCCAGTACTTC.

The genes are TRBV2 and TRBJ2-3, with 8 bases matching TRBD2. The germline gives CDR1 SNHLY, CDR2 FYNNEI. Trimming at V came to 6 bases and at J to 0 bases, leaving 8 bases not matched to a gene. The CDR3 is 16 residues long. CDR3: CASSERAGVSTDTQYF. CDR3 bases: TGTGCCAGCAGCGAACGAGCGGGAGTCAGCACAGATACGCAGTATTTT.